This T cell receptor (beta chain) was profiled in a study of T-cell reconstitution after alpha-beta-depleted transplantation in children. The CDR3 covers 15 residues. The germline gives CDR1 ENHRY, CDR2 SYGVKD. J gave up 5 bases and V 6 bases, and 4 bases lay outside the gene matches. Library preparation (for TCRbeta) was performed with unique molecular identifiers. TCRdb reanalysed the PCR reads using MiXCR and keeps one entry per CDR3 protein. The repertoire includes about 72,000 distinct CDR3 sequences, about 7.3% of them detected once, and approximately 2.3% sits in the top ten. This clonotype was seen at least ten times.

V gene TRBV10-3 combines with J gene TRBJ2-5; 15 bases align to TRBD2. The source is a human donor who donated a stem cell graft to a child with acute lymphoblastic leukemia. Here the sequenced sample was PBMCs from the stem cell graft donor, taken from the stem cell graft. The CDR3 loop is CAIRRTSGRAETQYF. The CDR3 bases are TGTGCCATCAGACGGACTAGCGGGAGGGCGGAGACCCAGTACTTC.